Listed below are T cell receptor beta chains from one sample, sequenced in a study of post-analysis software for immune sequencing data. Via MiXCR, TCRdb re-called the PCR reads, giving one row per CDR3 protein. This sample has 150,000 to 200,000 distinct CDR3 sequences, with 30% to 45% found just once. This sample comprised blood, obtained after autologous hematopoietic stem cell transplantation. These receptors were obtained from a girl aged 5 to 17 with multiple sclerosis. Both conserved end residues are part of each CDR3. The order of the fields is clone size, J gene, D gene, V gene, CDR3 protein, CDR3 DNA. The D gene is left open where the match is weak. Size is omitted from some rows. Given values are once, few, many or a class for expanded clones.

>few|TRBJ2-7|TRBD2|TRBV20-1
CSAGTSGRALAYEQYF
TGCAGTGCTGGGACTAGCGGGAGGGCCTTGGCCTACGAGCAGTACTTC
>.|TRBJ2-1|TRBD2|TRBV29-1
CSLLWTSGREFF
TGCAGCCTCCTCTGGACTAGCGGGAGGGAGTTCTTC
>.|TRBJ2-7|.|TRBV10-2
CASRAEVTYEQYF
TGCGCCAGCAGAGCAGAGGTCACCTACGAGCAGTACTTC
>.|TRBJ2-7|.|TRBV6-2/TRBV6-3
CASSYWFDRPYEQYF
TGTGCCAGCAGTTACTGGTTTGACAGGCCCTACGAGCAGTACTTC
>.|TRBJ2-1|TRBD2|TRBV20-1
CSASKLAGGPRNEQFF
TGCAGTGCTAGTAAGTTGGCGGGAGGTCCACGAAATGAGCAGTTCTTC
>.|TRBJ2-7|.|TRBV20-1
CSGQPQAGFFYEQYF
TGCAGTGGACAACCCCAGGCGGGGTTTTTCTACGAGCAGTACTTC
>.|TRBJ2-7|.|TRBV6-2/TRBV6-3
CASSSRVFSYEQYF
TGTGCCAGCAGTTCCCGGGTTTTCTCCTACGAGCAGTACTTC
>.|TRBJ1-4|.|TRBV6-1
CATAFRDTTIRLFF
TGTGCCACCGCCTTCCGGGACACGACAATACGCCTGTTTTTT
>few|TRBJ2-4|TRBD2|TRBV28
CASSGLAGVSQRQYF
TGTGCCAGCAGTGGACTAGCGGGAGTATCACAACGGCAGTACTTC
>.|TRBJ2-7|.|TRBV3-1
CASSLYYYEQYF
TGTGCCAGCAGCCTCTACTACTACGAGCAGTACTTC
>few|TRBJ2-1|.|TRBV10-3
CATAGVNEQFF
TGTGCCACTGCTGGGGTCAATGAGCAGTTCTTC
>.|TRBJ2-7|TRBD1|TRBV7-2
CASSSAGGNYEQYF
TGTGCCAGCAGCTCAGCAGGGGGTAACTACGAGCAGTACTTC
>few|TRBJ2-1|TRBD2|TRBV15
CATSRETSGINEQFF
TGTGCCACCAGCAGAGAGACTAGCGGAATTAATGAGCAGTTCTTC
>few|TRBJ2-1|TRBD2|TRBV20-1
CSAASVAGVGNEQFF
TGCAGTGCCGCGTCTGTAGCGGGAGTGGGTAATGAGCAGTTCTTC
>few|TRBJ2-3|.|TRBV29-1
CSVEQGLADTQYF
TGCAGCGTTGAACAGGGGTTGGCAGATACGCAGTATTTT
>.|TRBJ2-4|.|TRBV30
CAWSVAGVENIQYF
TGTGCCTGGAGTGTGGCTGGGGTAGAGAACATTCAGTACTTC
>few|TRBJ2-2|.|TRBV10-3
CAISEGGTGELFF
TGTGCCATCAGTGAAGGCGGCACCGGGGAGCTGTTTTTT
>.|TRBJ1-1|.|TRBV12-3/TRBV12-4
CASSPSGIPEAFF
TGTGCCAGCAGCCCGAGCGGGATTCCTGAAGCTTTCTTT
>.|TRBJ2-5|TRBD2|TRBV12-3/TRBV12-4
CASSLGLAGDNEQYF
TGTGCCAGCAGTTTAGGACTAGCGGGAGACAATGAGCAGTACTTC
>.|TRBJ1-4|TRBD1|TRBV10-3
CAVSDPGGFNEKLFF
TGTGCCGTCAGTGACCCAGGGGGTTTTAATGAAAAACTGTTTTTT
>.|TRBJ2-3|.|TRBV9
CASSVVGRTTDTQYF
TGTGCCAGCAGCGTAGTTGGTAGAACCACAGATACGCAGTATTTT
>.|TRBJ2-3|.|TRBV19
CASRGRPRILTQYF
TGTGCCAGTAGGGGACGGCCCCGGATCCTTACGCAGTATTTT
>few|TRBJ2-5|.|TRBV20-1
CSARDVGETQYF
TGCAGTGCTAGAGATGTCGGTGAGACCCAGTACTTC
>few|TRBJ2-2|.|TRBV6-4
CASSDSGPADTGELFF
TGTGCCAGCAGTGACTCGGGCCCGGCAGACACCGGGGAGCTGTTTTTT
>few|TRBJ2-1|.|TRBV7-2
CASSLQGSPISEQFF
TGTGCCAGCAGCTTACAGGGTTCCCCGATTAGTGAGCAGTTCTTC
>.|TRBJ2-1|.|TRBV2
CASSVVSPYSEQFF
TGTGCCAGCAGTGTGGTCTCCCCCTACAGTGAGCAGTTCTTC
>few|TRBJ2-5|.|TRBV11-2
CASSLVPLQETQYF
TGTGCCAGCAGCTTAGTTCCGCTACAAGAGACCCAGTACTTC
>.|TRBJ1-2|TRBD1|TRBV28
CASSRQGRRYGYTF
TGTGCCAGCAGCCGACAGGGTAGGCGCTATGGCTACACCTTC
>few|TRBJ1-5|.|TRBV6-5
CASREGGHQPQHF
TGTGCTTCTCGGGAGGGAGGGCATCAGCCCCAGCATTTT
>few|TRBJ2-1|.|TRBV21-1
CASSKCTLRDEQFF
TGTGCCAGCAGCAAGTGCACCCTCCGCGATGAGCAGTTCTTC
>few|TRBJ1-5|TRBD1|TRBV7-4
CASNTGTGASQPQHF
TGTGCCAGCAACACTGGGACAGGGGCGAGCCAGCCCCAGCATTTT
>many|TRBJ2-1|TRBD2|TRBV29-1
CSVAGGADYNEQFF
TGCAGCGTTGCGGGGGGGGCAGACTACAATGAGCAGTTCTTC
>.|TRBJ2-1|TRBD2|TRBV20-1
CGGLAGGRSYNEQFF
TGCGGGGGACTAGCGGGAGGTAGGAGCTACAATGAGCAGTTCTTC
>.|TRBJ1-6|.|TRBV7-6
CASSLNSGYSPLHF
TGTGCCAGCAGCTTAAATTCAGGGTACTCACCCCTCCACTTT
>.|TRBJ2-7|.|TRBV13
CASSVRLSYEQYF
TGTGCCAGCAGCGTCAGGCTTTCCTACGAGCAGTACTTC
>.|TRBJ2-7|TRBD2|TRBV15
CATSRDWGGGSYEQYF
TGTGCCACCAGCAGAGATTGGGGGGGGGGCTCCTACGAGCAGTACTTC
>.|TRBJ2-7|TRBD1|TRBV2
CASSEGGISYEQYF
TGTGCCAGCAGCGAAGGGGGCATCTCCTACGAGCAGTACTTC
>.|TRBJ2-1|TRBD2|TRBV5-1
CASSLVLADSSYNEQFF
TGCGCCAGCAGCTTGGTACTAGCGGATAGCTCCTACAATGAGCAGTTCTTC
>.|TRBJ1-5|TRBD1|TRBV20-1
CSARPTTGVGNQPQHF
TGCAGTGCTAGACCCACGACAGGGGTTGGCAATCAGCCCCAGCATTTT
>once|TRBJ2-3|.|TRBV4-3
CASSQDGSGTDTQYF
TGCGCCAGCAGCCAAGATGGGTCAGGCACAGATACGCAGTATTTT
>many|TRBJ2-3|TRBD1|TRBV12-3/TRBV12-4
CASSLDRDPTDTQYF
TGTGCCAGCAGTTTGGACAGGGACCCCACAGATACGCAGTATTTT
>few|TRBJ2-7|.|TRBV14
CASSQEVETYEQYF
TGTGCCAGCAGCCAAGAGGTGGAAACCTACGAGCAGTACTTC
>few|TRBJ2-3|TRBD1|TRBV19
CASSIGGTGGDTQYF
TGTGCCAGTAGTATAGGAGGGACAGGGGGCGATACGCAGTATTTT
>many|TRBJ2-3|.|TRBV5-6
CASSLGVRTADTQYF
TGTGCCAGCAGCTTGGGAGTTAGGACGGCAGATACGCAGTATTTT
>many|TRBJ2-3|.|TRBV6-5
CASGRGGTDTQYF
TGTGCCAGCGGGCGTGGGGGCACAGATACGCAGTATTTT
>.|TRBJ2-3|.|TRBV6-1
CASSEAGGGGTDTQYF
TGTGCCAGCAGTGAAGCCGGGGGAGGAGGCACAGATACGCAGTATTTT
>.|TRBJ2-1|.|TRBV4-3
CASSQDLVFDEQFF
TGCGCCAGCAGCCAAGATCTAGTCTTCGATGAGCAGTTCTTC
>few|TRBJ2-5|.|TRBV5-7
CASNHGVGETQYF
TGTGCCAGCAACCATGGGGTTGGCGAGACCCAGTACTTC
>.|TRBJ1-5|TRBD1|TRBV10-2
CASSGDRVSQPQHF
TGCGCCAGCAGCGGCGACAGGGTGAGTCAGCCCCAGCATTTT
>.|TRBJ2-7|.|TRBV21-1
CASSKPLVPKGYEQYF
TGTGCCAGCAGCAAACCCCTAGTCCCCAAGGGCTACGAGCAGTACTTC
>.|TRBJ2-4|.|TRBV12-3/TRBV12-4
CASSQSNEQYF
TGTGCCAGCAGTCAAAGCAATGAGCAGTACTTC
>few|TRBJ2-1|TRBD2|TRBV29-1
CSVGQRGLYNEQFF
TGCAGCGTTGGCCAGCGGGGACTCTACAATGAGCAGTTCTTC
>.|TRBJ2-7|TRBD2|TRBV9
CASSVGLAGIYEQYF
TGTGCCAGCAGCGTAGGACTAGCGGGAATCTACGAGCAGTACTTC
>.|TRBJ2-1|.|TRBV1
CTSGQDRRLAAPYNEQFF
TGCACCAGCGGCCAAGATAGGCGACTAGCGGCGCCCTACAATGAGCAGTTCTTC
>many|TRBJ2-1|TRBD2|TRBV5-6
CASSLVGRLAGENEQFF
TGTGCCAGCAGCTTGGTTGGTAGGCTAGCGGGAGAGAATGAGCAGTTCTTC
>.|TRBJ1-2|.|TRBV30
CAWSGGGKDGYTF
TGTGCCTGGAGCGGTGGCGGGAAGGATGGCTACACCTTC
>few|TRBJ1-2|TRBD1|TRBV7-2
CASSLDQGDLGGYTF
TGTGCCAGCAGCTTAGATCAGGGGGACCTGGGAGGCTACACCTTC